What follows are 22 T cell receptor beta chains derived from one specimen sequenced in a study of blood T cell repertoires in COVID-19. Profiling relied on immunoSEQ multiplex PCR, and the TCRdb table lists in-frame clones only, not all of them. The sample lists about 250,000 clones, around 81% seen once, with more than 3% in the top ten. Input material: PBMCs or T cells enriched from blood (not recorded which). These receptor sequences come from a man aged 45-65 years who had recovered from COVID-19.

The CDR3, as DNA: TGTGCCAGTAGTCTAGCGGGAGTGGAAACCGGGGAGCTGTTTTTT. Encoded protein: CASSLAGVETGELFF. The chain is built from TRBV19 and TRBJ2-2; 10 bases fit TRBD2. Per the germline V gene, CDR1 is LNHDA and CDR2 is SQIVND (reference sequence). V lost 5 bases to trimming and J lost 5 bases; unmatched junction nucleotides: 5. The CDR3 is made up of 15 amino acids.

This clone showed up just a few times. The chain links TRBV7-6 to TRBJ2-7, with D perhaps matching TRBD1 (5 bases). Between the trimmed V and J ends, which lost 1 base and 3 bases, there was a span of 13 bases. Germline assignment: CDR1 SGHVS and CDR2 FNYEAQ. The CDR3 runs 15 residues. The CDR3 reads CASSLVPTAGYEQYF. The CDR3 bases are TGTGCCAGCAGCTTAGTCCCGACAGCCGGCTACGAGCAGTACTTC.

This chain connects TRBV6-2 or TRBV6-3 to TRBJ2-3, with TRBD2 matching over 15 bases. The CDR3 sequence is 19 residues long. Germline V gives CDR1 MNHEY, CDR2 SVGEGT. The ends lost 2 bases at V and 6 bases at J; junction bases unmatched: 12. CDR3 sequence (DNA): TGTGCCAGCAGTTACCTAAAAGGGTCGGGACTAGCGGGAGGTGATACGCAGTATTTT. Protein sequence: CASSYLKGSGLAGGDTQYF.

In its sample, this clone was seen many times. The rearrangement links TRBV7-9 to TRBJ1-2, with 7 bases that match TRBD1. In germline, CDR1 is SEHNR, CDR2 FQNEAQ (reference sequence). V trimming: 5 bases; J trimming: 2 bases; junction bases outside the gene matches: 5. This CDR3 has 14 amino acids. CDR3 sequence: CASSAGQTNYGYTF. Written as DNA, the CDR3 is TGTGCCAGCAGCGCGGGACAGACAAACTATGGCTACACCTTC. The complete variable domain, with remaining parts taken from reference TRBV7-9 and TRBJ1-2, reads DTGVSQNPRHKITKRGQNVTFRCDPISEHNRLYWYRQTLGQGPEFLTYFQNEAQLEKSRLLSDRFSAERPKGSFSTLEIQRTEQGDSAMYLCASSAGQTNYGYTFGSGTRLTVV.

This chain uses TRBV4-1 with TRBJ1-2; D is possibly TRBD1 (5 bases). The CDR3 totals 15 residues. CDR1 MGHRA and CDR2 YSYEKL come from the germline V gene. Trimming left V 5 bases short and J 1 base short, with 14 bases between. Written as DNA, the CDR3 is TGCGCCAGCAGCGGAATCGGGGGACTTAACTATGGCTACACCTTC. It is translated as CASSGIGGLNYGYTF.

The CDR3 DNA reads TGTGCCAGCAGCGAGGGGAGGAGAGAGACCCAGTACTTC. It translates to CASSEGRRETQYF. This chain links TRBV3-1 (or the pseudogene TRBV3-2) with TRBJ2-5, with D perhaps TRBD2 (6 bases). Germline V gene lookup returns CDR1 LGHDT and CDR2 YNNKEL (reference sequence). The CDR3 is 13 amino acids. V shed 5 bases and J shed 4 bases, with 11 bases lying between them.

The chain is built from TRBV12-5 and TRBJ1-5; 9 positions agree with TRBD1. Per the germline V gene, CDR1 is LGHNT and CDR2 is FRNRAP. The CDR3 has 15 amino acids. The ends lost 2 bases at V and 5 bases at J; junction bases unmatched: 4. CDR3 protein: CASGLNRGLDQPQHF. The CDR3 DNA sequence: TGTGCTAGTGGTTTGAACAGGGGGCTCGATCAGCCCCAGCATTTT.

The chain combines TRBV19 with TRBJ2-5; 8 bases line up with TRBD1. Germline CDR1 and CDR2: LNHDA and SQIVND (reference sequence). V gave up 3 bases and J gave up 4 bases; unmatched junction bases: 7. The CDR3 runs 15 residues. CDR3 DNA sequence: TGTGCCAGTAGTATGGTCAGGGGGCGCCGAGAGACCCAGTACTTC. This sequence encodes CASSMVRGRRETQYF. Combining the CDR3 with reference TRBV19 and TRBJ2-5 gives the whole variable domain DGGITQSPKYLFRKEGQNVTLSCEQNLNHDAMYWYRQDPGQGLRLIYYSQIVNDFQKGDIAEGYSVSREKKESFPLTVTSAQKNPTAFYLCASSMVRGRRETQYFGPGTRLLVL.

This chain connects TRBV5-1 to TRBJ2-7, with unresolved D. This CDR3 has 16 amino acids. Germline CDR1 is SGHRS and CDR2 is YFSETQ. The V end lost 1 base, the J end lost 4 bases, and 18 bases lay between the germline ends. CDR3 amino acids: CASSLPSDNKQYEQYF. The CDR3 nucleotides read TGCGCCAGCAGCTTGCCGTCAGATAACAAACAATACGAGCAGTACTTC.

This clone has a handful of counts. The genes are TRBV9 and TRBJ2-2, with D tentatively TRBD2 (6 bases). Germline V gives CDR1 SGDLS, CDR2 YYNGEE. This CDR3 spans 14 amino acids. V lost 1 base and J lost 7, with 11 bases in between. The CDR3: CASSVLVGGGELFF. The CDR3 DNA sequence: TGTGCCAGCAGCGTATTGGTCGGGGGCGGGGAGCTGTTTTTT.

This chain joins TRBV18 and TRBJ2-5; D possibly corresponds to TRBD2 (5 bases). The CDR3 runs 13 residues. Trimming removed 2 bases from V and 4 bases from J, with 8 bases in between. Germline loops: CDR1 KGHSH, CDR2 LQKENI. The CDR3 region has the DNA TGTGCCAGCTCACCAGGGAGCAGAGAGACCCAGTACTTC. It codes for CASSPGSRETQYF.

The chain employs TRBV29-1 and TRBJ1-4; unclear D gene. This CDR3 is 10 amino acids long. The V and J ends lost 4 bases and 7 bases respectively, with 4 bases between them. Germline V CDR1 and CDR2: SQVTM, ANQGSEA. The CDR3 DNA reads as TGCAGCGTTGGGGCTGAAAAACTGTTTTTT. Encoded protein: CSVGAEKLFF. The full variable domain, in which reference TRBV29-1 and TRBJ1-4 provide the parts outside the CDR3, is SAVISQKPSRDICQRGTSLTIQCQVDSQVTMMFWYRQQPGQSLTLIATANQGSEATYESGFVIDKFPISRPNLTFSTLTVSNMSPEDSSIYLCSVGAEKLFFGSGTQLSVL.

The chain joins TRBV12-3 or TRBV12-4 to TRBJ2-1; possibly TRBD1 for D (6 bases). CDR3 length: 12 amino acids. V lost 6 bases to trimming and J lost 10 bases, with 13 bases between them. CDR3 sequence (DNA): TGTGCCAGCAGCCCGGACAGTCAAGAGCAGTTCTTC. It specifies CASSPDSQEQFF.

The chain carries TRBV3-1 (or the pseudogene TRBV3-2) and TRBJ1-3; D might be TRBD1 (5 bases). Germline lookup yields CDR1 LGHDT and CDR2 YNNKEL (reference sequence). This CDR3 contains 13 residues. Trimming removed 7 bases at V and 2 bases at J, with 9 bases between. Here the CDR3 DNA reads TGTGCCAGCAAGGAGGGGCCTGGAAACACCATATATTTT. Protein: CASKEGPGNTIYF.

The rearrangement joins TRBV2 to TRBJ2-1; 11 bases agree with TRBD2. CDR3 length: 17 residues. V lost 7 bases to trimming and J lost 0 bases; unmatched junction nucleotides: 8. Germline values: CDR1 SNHLY, CDR2 FYNNEI. This chain's CDR3 is CASTGTSGLSSYNEQFF. Written as DNA, the CDR3 is TGTGCCAGCACCGGGACTAGCGGCCTAAGCTCCTACAATGAGCAGTTCTTC.

The chain recombines TRBV11-3 with TRBJ1-1; tentative D call: TRBD1 (5 bases). Germline V gives CDR1 SGHNT, CDR2 YENEEA. CDR3 size: 12 residues. Trimming took off 5 bases at V and 5 bases at J, with 9 bases between the two ends. The DNA for the CDR3 is TGTGCCAGCAGCCAAGACAGAACTGAAGCTTTCTTT. It translates to CASSQDRTEAFF.

This chain joins TRBV28 and TRBJ1-2; D gene uncertain. This CDR3 region has 12 residues. Germline V gene lookup returns CDR1 MDHEN and CDR2 SYDVKM. V lost 5 bases and J lost 8, with 12 bases in between. CDR3 protein: CASSTQQWGYTF. For the CDR3, the DNA is TGTGCCAGCAGTACCCAACAGTGGGGCTACACCTTC.

The V call is TRBV29-1, the J call TRBJ2-5; the D gene is possibly TRBD1 (5 bases). Germline loops: CDR1 SQVTM, CDR2 ANQGSEA. The CDR3 has 12 residues. V was clipped by 6 bases and J by 7 bases, with 15 bases between them. CDR3 coding DNA: TGCAGCGTCTACAGGACCCCGGGGACCCAGTACTTC. The encoded protein is CSVYRTPGTQYF. The full variable domain, in which reference TRBV29-1 and TRBJ2-5 provide the parts outside the CDR3, is SAVISQKPSRDICQRGTSLTIQCQVDSQVTMMFWYRQQPGQSLTLIATANQGSEATYESGFVIDKFPISRPNLTFSTLTVSNMSPEDSSIYLCSVYRTPGTQYFGPGTRLLVL.

The J gene is TRBJ1-1, the V gene TRBV30; 7 bases match TRBD1. V gave up 3 bases and J gave up 10 bases; unmatched junction bases: 8. From germline, CDR1 is GTSNPN and CDR2 SVGIG (reference sequence). This CDR3 is built from 12 residues. DNA of the CDR3: TGTGCCTGGAGCCCCACAGGGGTAGGAGCTTTCTTT. Residues: CAWSPTGVGAFF.

The V gene is TRBV5-6, the J gene TRBJ1-3, with 7 bases that match TRBD1. The CDR3 has 13 residues. V gave up 3 bases and J gave up 4 bases; unmatched junction bases: 1. Per the germline V gene, CDR1 is SGHDT and CDR2 is YYEEEE. CDR3 DNA: TGTGCCAGCAGCTCCAGGGGGGGAAACACCATATATTTT. This gives the protein CASSSRGGNTIYF.

The chain combines TRBV7-2 with TRBJ2-2; no reliable D call. This CDR3 is 16 amino acids long. The V and J ends lost 5 bases and 1 base respectively, with 14 bases between them. The germline CDR1 and CDR2 sequences are SGHTA and FQGNSA. The CDR3 bases are TGTGCCAGCAGCCCCAGAGGCCAACTGAACACCGGGGAGCTGTTTTTT. Translated: CASSPRGQLNTGELFF.

The V gene is TRBV29-1, the J gene TRBJ2-1; 12 nucleotides agree with TRBD2. Germline CDR1 SQVTM, CDR2 ANQGSEA. This CDR3 contains 16 residues. Trimming removed 0 bases from V and 6 bases from J; junction bases left unmatched: 6. CDR3 nucleotides: TGCAGCGTTGAAGATAGACTAGCGGGAGCAGGCAATGAGCAGTTCTTC. Translating it yields CSVEDRLAGAGNEQFF.